This T cell receptor beta chain is from a study of T cells in Graves' hyperthyroidism and ophthalmopathy. Across the whole study: Staff took peripheral blood when the initial diagnosis was made, before any treatment began. Findings and limits, study-wide: Model output signaled ophthalmopathy a median 6.5 months ahead of onset. Clonotypes that were expanded in thyroid above 0.001 mostly appeared in blood too.

The CDR3 runs to 14 residues. V lost 0 bases to trimming and J lost 2 bases; unmatched junction nucleotides: 3. The germline V gene has CDR1 DFQATT and CDR2 SNEGSKA (reference sequence). Source material for PBMCs was more than 7.5 ml fresh peripheral blood. The TCR beta CDR3 regions underwent amplification using RNA transcripts as the source. The TCR CDR3 was amplified in a first-round RT-PCR using the HTBI primer set. TCRdb recomputed calls from the multiplex PCR reads with MiXCR, one row per CDR3 protein. The table has hundreds of thousands of distinct CDR3 sequences, roughly 15% seen once. This clonotype was seen at least ten times. Antigen: not known.

The sequenced sample consisted of blood. The chain is built from TRBV20-1 and TRBJ1-2; 7 bases align to TRBD1. The sequence was obtained from a woman aged 18-29 years with Graves' ophthalmopathy. This chain's CDR3 is CSARDKDRNYGYTF. The CDR3 DNA reads TGCAGTGCTAGAGATAAGGACAGGAACTATGGCTACACCTTC.